This record concerns one T cell receptor beta chain sequence. From RNA, the CDR3 regions of TCR beta chains were amplified and sequenced. HTBI primers were used in a first-round RT-PCR, which preceded a second-round multiplex PCR. TCRdb re-called the multiplex PCR reads through MiXCR, storing one row per CDR3 protein. The sample yields around 1.1 million distinct CDR3 sequences, about 40% seen once. The record originates from a study of Graves' ophthalmopathy and Graves' hyperthyroidism. The CDR3 covers 15 residues. With V trimmed by 2 bases and J by 1 base, 1 base remained unmatched. The germline V gene encodes CDR1 LNHDA and CDR2 SQIVND (reference sequence). The diagnostic workup employed clinical symptoms, serum thyroxine, TRAb, thyroid ultrasound and orbital computed tomography.

This receptor was taken from an adult man with Graves' hyperthyroidism. The source material was peripheral blood or thyroid tissue (not recorded which). The J gene is TRBJ2-2, the V gene TRBV19; 7 bases line up with TRBD2. For the CDR3, the DNA is TGTGCCAGTAGTATAACTAGCGAGAACACCGGGGAGCTGTTTTTT. Protein product: CASSITSENTGELFF.